This T cell receptor (beta chain) originates from a study of blood T cell repertoires in COVID-19. At the level of the study: From the United States, Italy and Spain came samples of acute and convalescent COVID-19. Sources were T cells, B-cell-depleted T cells, or PBMCs; the material itself was cDNA or gDNA.

Per the original methods: Reference gene primers were amplified, and this amplification served to estimate nucleated cell counts. Data came from immunoSEQ multiplex PCR; TCRdb stores just in-frame clones and leaves some out. V and J calls and clone size follow that table, whereas D and trimming were derived from the DNA. This sample has about 260,000 clones, with around 86% found just once. The CDR3 is 13 amino acids. Trimming removed 4 bases from V and 6 bases from J; junction bases left unmatched: 7. The germline gives CDR1 SGDLS, CDR2 YYNGEE. The sequence came from a man in his forties with active or convalescent COVID-19. V is TRBV9 and J is TRBJ2-7, with 7 bases fitting TRBD1. What was sequenced was peripheral blood. CDR3 sequence: CASSQDRTGEQYF. The CDR3 DNA reads TGTGCCAGCAGCCAAGACCGGACAGGCGAGCAGTACTTC.